One and the same sample provided the 11 T cell receptor beta chains below, sequenced in a study of T cells after yellow fever vaccination (dated by TCRdb to between 2018 and 2020). The sample's treatment or condition label, in plain terms: live attenuated yellow fever vaccine strain. The protocol used for the library was 5' RACE. Instrument used: Illumina HiSeq 2500. Using fastp at Q25 and MiXCR, TCRdb reprocessed the public reads and kept productive beta chains. Every distinct CDR3 protein forms one entry, paired with its most common genes and DNA. This sample comprises just under 600,000 distinct CDR3 sequences, roughly 14% of them detected only once. The top ten clonotypes cover over 12% of the sample. The sample here was PBMCs, taken on the day of the yellow fever booster vaccination. These receptors came from a young man who received the YFV17D yellow fever vaccine.

This clonotype occurred a few times. The rearrangement links TRBV18 to TRBJ1-6; possible D gene TRBD1, 5 bases. Germline V gene lookup returns CDR1 KGHSH and CDR2 LQKENI. This CDR3 has 18 residues. V was cut by 3 bases and J by 6 bases, with 21 bases left in between. CDR3 region: CASSPRTTDLLGNSPLHF. The CDR3 coding sequence is TGTGCCAGCTCACCTCGGACAACAGACCTTTTGGGTAATTCACCCCTCCACTTT. Filled out from reference TRBV18 and TRBJ1-6, the complete variable domain reads NAGVMQNPRHLVRRRGQEARLRCSPMKGHSHVYWYRQLPEEGLKFMVYLQKENIIDESGMPKERFSAEFPKEGPSILRIQQVVRGDSAAYFCASSPRTTDLLGNSPLHFGNGTRLTVT.

This clonotype showed up many times. The V call is TRBV2, the J call TRBJ2-1; 12 bases are shared with TRBD1. V was clipped by 5 bases and J by 8 bases; unmatched bases: 7. Germline values: CDR1 SNHLY, CDR2 FYNNEI. The CDR3 is made up of 15 amino acids. CDR3 DNA sequence: TGTGCCAGCAGTTTCCCGGGACAGGGGGCCGATGAGCAGTTCTTC. Protein sequence: CASSFPGQGADEQFF.

This clonotype was observed a few times. The chain employs TRBV27 and TRBJ1-4; possibly TRBD1 for D (6 bases). This CDR3 is 12 amino acids long. Germline V gene data show CDR1 as MNHEY and CDR2 as SMNVEV (reference sequence). Trimming cost V 6 bases and J 10 bases, with 12 bases left between them. In DNA, the CDR3 is TGTGCCAGCAGCCCCCAAGGGGGAAAACTGTTTTTT. Translating it yields CASSPQGGKLFF.

In its sample, this clonotype was seen a few times. This chain uses TRBV20-1 with TRBJ2-3; D gene uncertain. CDR3 length equals 13 residues. The germline CDR1 and CDR2 sequences are DFQATT and SNEGSKA (reference sequence). Trimming took off 6 bases at V and 4 bases at J, with 14 bases between the two ends. CDR3 protein: CSAQLRLADTQYF. CDR3 in DNA: TGCAGTGCCCAGCTCCGGCTAGCAGATACGCAGTATTTT.

The sample holds a few counts of this clonotype. The CDR3 nucleotides read TGTGCCAGCACAGTTCAAACAGGGCTTAATTCACCCCTCCACTTT. Its protein product is CASTVQTGLNSPLHF. This chain connects TRBV12-3 or TRBV12-4 to TRBJ1-6; D might be TRBD1 (6 bases). CDR3 length equals 15 residues. V dropped 7 bases and J dropped 6 bases, with 16 bases sitting between them.

This clonotype was counted only a few times. This sequence joins TRBV5-1 and TRBJ2-7, with 8 bases fitting TRBD1. The CDR3 is 13 amino acids. CDR1 and CDR2 from the germline V gene are SGHRS and YFSETQ. The V gene end was trimmed by 4 bases and the J gene end by 3 bases; junction bases not matched to a gene: 3. CDR3 amino acids: CASSRTGNYEQYF. CDR3 bases: TGCGCCAGCAGCAGGACAGGGAACTACGAGCAGTACTTC.

This clonotype was picked up a small number of times. The chain employs TRBV7-3 and TRBJ2-5, with 10 bases identical to TRBD2. This CDR3 has 18 residues. Losses at the gene ends were 1 base for V and 4 bases for J; bases not matched to a gene: 12. The germline V gene has CDR1 SGHTA and CDR2 FQGTGA. The CDR3 reads CASSLRSSASGSRETQYF. The DNA of the CDR3 is TGTGCCAGCAGCTTAAGGTCTTCTGCTAGCGGGAGTCGAGAGACCCAGTACTTC.

This clonotype has just a few counts. This rearrangement joins TRBV3-1 to TRBJ2-5; 7 positions match TRBD2. The trim removed 1 base at V and 4 bases at J, leaving 6 bases unmatched. The CDR3 is made up of 15 amino acids. Looked up from germline, CDR1 is LGHDT and CDR2 is YNNKEL (reference sequence). CDR3 in amino acids: CASSQGPGGTETQYF. As DNA, the CDR3 is TGTGCCAGCAGCCAAGGTCCGGGAGGAACAGAGACCCAGTACTTC.

This clonotype was detected only a few times. The rearrangement uses TRBV6-5 and TRBJ1-1; maybe TRBD1 (6 bases). Germline loops: CDR1 MNHEY, CDR2 SVGAGI. Trimming stripped 0 bases from V and 5 bases from J, with 10 bases between. The CDR3 runs to 14 residues. CDR3: CASSYSRGETEAFF. CDR3 sequence (DNA): TGTGCCAGCAGTTACTCGAGGGGGGAAACTGAAGCTTTCTTT.

This sequence joins TRBV5-1 and TRBJ1-2; no firm D call. Germline CDR1 SGHRS, CDR2 YFSETQ. V lost 2 bases, J lost 8 bases, and 13 bases lay in between. The CDR3 contains 13 residues. CDR3 sequence: CASSLSSNGGYTF. The CDR3, as DNA: TGCGCCAGCAGCTTAAGTTCTAATGGAGGCTACACCTTC.

The chain couples TRBV5-1 to TRBJ2-4, with 10 bases that match TRBD1. The CDR3 length is 16 residues. With V trimmed by 4 bases and J by 1 base, 5 bases remained unmatched. Germline CDR1 SGHRS, CDR2 YFSETQ. CDR3 sequence reads: CASSPWGQGAKNIQYF. CDR3 bases: TGCGCCAGCAGCCCCTGGGGACAGGGGGCCAAAAACATTCAGTACTTC. Using reference TRBV5-1 and TRBJ2-4 for the parts outside the CDR3, the full variable domain is KAGVTQTPRYLIKTRGQQVTLSCSPISGHRSVSWYQQTPGQGLQFLFEYFSETQRNKGNFPGRFSGRQFSNSRSEMNVSTLELGDSALYLCASSPWGQGAKNIQYFGAGTRLSVL.